This T cell receptor (beta chain) derives from a study of shared clonotypes between healthy human individuals. Study results and caveats: Shared clonotypes across all four donors exceeded non-shared ones in generation probability. Researchers sampled only blood; tissue repertoires likely differ.

Naive CD4+ cells were CD45RA-selected; the remaining cells were memory. Germline CDR1 is SGHRS and CDR2 is YFSETQ. V dropped 5 bases and J dropped 0 bases, with 15 bases sitting between them. The CDR3 is 16 amino acids. It was at deep level that the assay was run. Here immunoSEQ multiplex PCR was the method, and the copy in TCRdb shows in-frame clones only, minus some. The sample records 2 million to 3 million clones, approximately 90% being singletons. Worth noting for this clone: The antigen remains undetermined.

This TCR came from a man aged 18 to 30 in good health. V usage is TRBV5-1 and J usage is TRBJ2-1; D gene uncertain. Sample: naive CD4+ T cells sorted from blood. Subset reported: CD45RA+ positively selected. The CDR3 bases are TGCGCCAGCAGTTCCGGTGGCTCTAGCTCCTACAATGAGCAGTTCTTC. Translation gives CASSSGGSSSYNEQFF.